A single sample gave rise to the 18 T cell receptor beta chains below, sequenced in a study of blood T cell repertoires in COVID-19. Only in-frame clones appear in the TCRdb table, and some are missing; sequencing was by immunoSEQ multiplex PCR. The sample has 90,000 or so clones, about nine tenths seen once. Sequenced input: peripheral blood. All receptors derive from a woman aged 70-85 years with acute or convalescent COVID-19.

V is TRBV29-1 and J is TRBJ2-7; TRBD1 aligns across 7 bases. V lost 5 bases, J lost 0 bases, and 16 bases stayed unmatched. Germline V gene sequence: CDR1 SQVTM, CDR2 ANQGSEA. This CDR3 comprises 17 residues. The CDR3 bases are TGCAGCGTTCACTTCAGACAGGGAACCCGAACCTCCTACGAGCAGTACTTC. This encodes CSVHFRQGTRTSYEQYF.

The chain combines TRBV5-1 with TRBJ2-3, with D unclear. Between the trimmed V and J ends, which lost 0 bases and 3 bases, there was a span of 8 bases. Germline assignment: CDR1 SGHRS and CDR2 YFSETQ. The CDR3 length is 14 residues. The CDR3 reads CASSLARRTDTQYF. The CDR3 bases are TGCGCCAGCAGCTTGGCTCGCAGAACAGATACGCAGTATTTT.

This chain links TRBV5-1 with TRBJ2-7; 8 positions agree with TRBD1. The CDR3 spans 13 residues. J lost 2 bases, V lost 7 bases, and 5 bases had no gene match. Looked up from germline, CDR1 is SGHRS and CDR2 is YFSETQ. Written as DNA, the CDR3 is TGCGCCAGCGGGTACAGGGGGACCTACGAGCAGTACTTC. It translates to CASGYRGTYEQYF.

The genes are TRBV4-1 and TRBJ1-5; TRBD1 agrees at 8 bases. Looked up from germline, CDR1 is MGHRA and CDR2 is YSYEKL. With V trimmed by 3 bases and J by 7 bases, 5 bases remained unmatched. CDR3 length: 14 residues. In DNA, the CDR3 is TGCGCCAGCAGCCATGCGGACAGGGACCAGCCCCAGCATTTT. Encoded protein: CASSHADRDQPQHF.

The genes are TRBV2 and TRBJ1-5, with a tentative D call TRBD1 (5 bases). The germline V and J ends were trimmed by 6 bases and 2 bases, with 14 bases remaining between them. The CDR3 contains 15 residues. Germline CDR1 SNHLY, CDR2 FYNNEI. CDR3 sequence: CASRVNPRGNQPQHF. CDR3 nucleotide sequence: TGTGCCAGCAGAGTTAATCCCAGGGGCAATCAGCCCCAGCATTTT.

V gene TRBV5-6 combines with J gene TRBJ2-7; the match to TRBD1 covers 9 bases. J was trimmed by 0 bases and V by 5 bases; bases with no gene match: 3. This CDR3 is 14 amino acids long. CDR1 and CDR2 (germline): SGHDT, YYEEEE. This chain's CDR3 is CASRGTGSSYEQYV. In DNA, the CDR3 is TGTGCCAGCAGAGGGACAGGGAGCTCCTACGAGCAGTACGTC.

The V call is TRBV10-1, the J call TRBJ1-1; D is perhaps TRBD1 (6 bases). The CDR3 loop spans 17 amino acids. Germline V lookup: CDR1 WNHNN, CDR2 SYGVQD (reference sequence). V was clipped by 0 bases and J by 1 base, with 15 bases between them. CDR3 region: CASSESPTGTSNTEAFF. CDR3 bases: TGCGCCAGCAGTGAGTCCCCCACCGGGACATCGAACACTGAAGCTTTCTTT.

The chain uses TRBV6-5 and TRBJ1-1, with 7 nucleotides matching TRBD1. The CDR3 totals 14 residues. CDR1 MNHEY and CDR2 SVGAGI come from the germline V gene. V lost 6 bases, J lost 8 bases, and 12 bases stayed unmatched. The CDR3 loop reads CASSLAGTAKEAFF. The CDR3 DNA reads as TGTGCCAGCAGCCTGGCCGGGACAGCAAAAGAAGCTTTCTTT.

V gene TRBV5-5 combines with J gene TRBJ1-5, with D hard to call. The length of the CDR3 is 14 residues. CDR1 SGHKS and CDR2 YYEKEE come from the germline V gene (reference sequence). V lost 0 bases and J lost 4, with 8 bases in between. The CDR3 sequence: CASSLESGNQPQHF. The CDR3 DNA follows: TGTGCCAGCAGCTTGGAGTCAGGTAATCAGCCCCAGCATTTT.

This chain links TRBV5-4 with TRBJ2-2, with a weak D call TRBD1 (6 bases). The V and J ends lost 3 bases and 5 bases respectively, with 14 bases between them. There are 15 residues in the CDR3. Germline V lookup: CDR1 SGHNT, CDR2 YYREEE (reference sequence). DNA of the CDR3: TGTGCCAGCAGCTCACAGGGTCCTTGGACCGGGGAGCTGTTTTTT. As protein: CASSSQGPWTGELFF.

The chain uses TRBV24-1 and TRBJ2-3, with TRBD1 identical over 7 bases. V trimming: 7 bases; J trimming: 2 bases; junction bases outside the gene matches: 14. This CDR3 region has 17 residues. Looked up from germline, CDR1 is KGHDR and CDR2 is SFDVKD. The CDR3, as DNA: TGTGCCACCAGCGGCATAGGGGGCGGCAGGTTCACAGATACGCAGTATTTT. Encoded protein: CATSGIGGGRFTDTQYF.

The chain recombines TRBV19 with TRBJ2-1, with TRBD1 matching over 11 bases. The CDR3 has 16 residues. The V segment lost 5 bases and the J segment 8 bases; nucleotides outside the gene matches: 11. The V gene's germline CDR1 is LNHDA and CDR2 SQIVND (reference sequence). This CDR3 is CASSFPPGQGVDEQFF. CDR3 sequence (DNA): TGTGCCAGTAGTTTCCCACCGGGACAGGGGGTCGATGAGCAGTTCTTC.

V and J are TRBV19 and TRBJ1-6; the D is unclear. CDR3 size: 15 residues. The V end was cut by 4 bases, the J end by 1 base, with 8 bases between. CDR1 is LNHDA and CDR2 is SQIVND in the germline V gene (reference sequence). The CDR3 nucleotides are TGTGCCAGTAGTACCACCGGTTCCTATAATTCACCCCTCCACTTT. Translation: CASSTTGSYNSPLHF.

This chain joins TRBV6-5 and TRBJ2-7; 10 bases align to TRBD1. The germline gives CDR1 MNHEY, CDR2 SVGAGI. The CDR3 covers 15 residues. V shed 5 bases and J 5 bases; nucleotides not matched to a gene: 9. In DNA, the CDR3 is TGTGCCAGCAGTCCCGCCGGGACAGGGGCCCACGAGCAGTACTTC. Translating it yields CASSPAGTGAHEQYF.

CDR3 amino acids: CAWIRTGGNTEAFF. The CDR3 DNA follows: TGTGCCTGGATCCGGACAGGGGGGAACACTGAAGCTTTCTTT. J is TRBJ1-1 and V is TRBV30, with 10 positions matching TRBD1. Germline values: CDR1 GTSNPN, CDR2 SVGIG (reference sequence). The ends lost 4 bases at V and 1 base at J; junction bases unmatched: 3. This CDR3 comprises 14 residues.

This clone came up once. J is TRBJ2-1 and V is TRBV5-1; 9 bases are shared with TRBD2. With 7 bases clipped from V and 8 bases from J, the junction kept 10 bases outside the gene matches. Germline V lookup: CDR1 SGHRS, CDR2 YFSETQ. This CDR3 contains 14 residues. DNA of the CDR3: TGCGCCAGCGCCTCCGGGACTAGCAACCATGAGCAGTTCTTC. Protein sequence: CASASGTSNHEQFF.

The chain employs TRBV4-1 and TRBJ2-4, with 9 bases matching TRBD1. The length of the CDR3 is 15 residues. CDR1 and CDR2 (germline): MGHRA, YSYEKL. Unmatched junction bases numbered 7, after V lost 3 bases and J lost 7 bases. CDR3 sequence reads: CASSQGTGTGNIQYF. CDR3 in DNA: TGCGCCAGCAGCCAGGGAACCGGGACAGGGAACATTCAGTACTTC.

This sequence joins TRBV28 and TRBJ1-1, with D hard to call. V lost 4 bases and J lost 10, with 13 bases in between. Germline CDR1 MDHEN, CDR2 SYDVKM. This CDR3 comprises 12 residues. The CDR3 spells CASSYSDNAAFF. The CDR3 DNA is TGTGCCAGCAGTTACTCTGACAATGCAGCTTTCTTT.